What follows are 12 T cell receptor beta chains derived from one specimen sequenced in a study of blood T cell repertoires in COVID-19. The assay was immunoSEQ multiplex PCR, and TCRdb's table has in-frame clones only and misses some. The profile covers approximately 200,000 clones, with approximately 79% appearing a single time and around 15% taken by the ten largest. Material for sequencing was peripheral blood. The receptors stem from a man between 60 and 75 years old with active or convalescent COVID-19.

This chain connects TRBV30 to TRBJ1-2, with 7 bases fitting TRBD1. The CDR3 covers 13 residues. J gave up 6 bases and V 0 bases, and 4 bases lay outside the gene matches. Germline CDR1 and CDR2: GTSNPN and SVGIG (reference sequence). The CDR3 DNA sequence: TGTGCCTGGAGTGTACAAGGGGGCGATGGCTACACCTTC. It translates to CAWSVQGGDGYTF.

The V call is TRBV7-6, the J call TRBJ2-3; TRBD1 matches at 9 bases. CDR3 length: 16 amino acids. J lost 4 bases, V lost 0 bases, and 5 bases had no gene match. Germline V lookup: CDR1 SGHVS, CDR2 FNYEAQ. The CDR3 DNA sequence: TGTGCCAGCAGCTTAGCCGGGACAGGGATGCCAGATACGCAGTATTTT. Protein: CASSLAGTGMPDTQYF.

This chain joins TRBV5-5 and TRBJ2-5; 12 bases agree with TRBD2. Germline V gene sequence: CDR1 SGHKS, CDR2 YYEKEE (reference sequence). The CDR3 loop spans 19 amino acids. V lost 4 bases to trimming and J lost 4 bases; unmatched junction nucleotides: 17. CDR3 in DNA: TGTGCCAGCAGCCGGGCTTCGACTAGCGGGAGTTGGGGTGGAGAGACCCAGTACTTC. This codes for CASSRASTSGSWGGETQYF.

The chain has TRBV29-1 and TRBJ2-3; TRBD2 is a possible D gene (5 bases). Germline CDR1 is SQVTM and CDR2 is ANQGSEA. V was shortened by 4 bases and J by 2 bases, with 22 bases between the two germline ends. The CDR3 covers 17 residues. In nucleotides, the CDR3 is TGCAGCGTTGGAGGGCCCACCGAGACTCCTACCACAGATACGCAGTATTTT. Its protein is CSVGGPTETPTTDTQYF.

The chain is built from TRBV5-4 and TRBJ2-5, with D maybe TRBD1 (6 bases). The CDR3 consists of 15 residues. From germline, CDR1 is SGHNT and CDR2 YYREEE (reference sequence). The germline V and J ends were trimmed by 0 bases and 4 bases, with 13 bases remaining between them. The chain's CDR3 is CASSLEAGAVETQYF. The CDR3 DNA sequence: TGTGCCAGCAGCTTGGAGGCAGGGGCAGTAGAGACCCAGTACTTC.

The gene calls are TRBV24-1 and TRBJ1-2; D unclear. The germline V and J ends were trimmed by 3 bases and 7 bases, with 11 bases remaining between them. From germline, CDR1 is KGHDR and CDR2 SFDVKD. This CDR3 is 13 amino acids long. This chain's CDR3 is CATSDREGGGYTF. CDR3 in DNA: TGTGCCACCAGTGATCGGGAGGGTGGTGGCTACACCTTC.

V and J are TRBV6-2 or TRBV6-3 and TRBJ2-1, with D unresolved. The CDR3 totals 16 residues. Trimming shortened V by 2 bases and J by 10 bases, and 21 bases separated the two germline ends. Germline V lookup: CDR1 MNHEY, CDR2 SVGEGT. CDR3 DNA sequence: TGTGCCAGCAGTTACCACCAACCCACGCGAGGCTACGAGCAGTTCTTC. This sequence encodes CASSYHQPTRGYEQFF.

In this sample, this clone turned up once. The V call is TRBV7-8, the J call TRBJ2-7, with TRBD2 matching 7 bases. The CDR3 extends over 15 amino acids. V was pared by 5 bases and J by 3 bases, with 10 bases of the junction left unmatched. CDR1 and CDR2 (germline): SGHVS, FQNEAQ. CDR3 bases: TGTGCCAGCAGCGTCCCTAGCGGAAACCACTACGAGCAGTACTTC. Its protein is CASSVPSGNHYEQYF. Together with reference TRBV7-8 and TRBJ2-7, the CDR3 gives the full variable domain: GAGVSQSPRYKVAKRGQDVALRCDPISGHVSLFWYQQALGQGPEFLTYFQNEAQLDKSGLPSDRFFAERPEGSVSTLKIQRTQQEDSAVYLCASSVPSGNHYEQYFGPGTRLTVT.

The chain has TRBV27 and TRBJ2-2, with a weak D call TRBD2 (5 bases). Between the trimmed V and J ends, which lost 5 bases and 4 bases, there was a span of 5 bases. Per the germline V gene, CDR1 is MNHEY and CDR2 is SMNVEV (reference sequence). CDR3 length: 12 amino acids. CDR3 in amino acids: CASSRGTGELFF. The CDR3 DNA is TGTGCCAGCAGTCGGGGCACCGGGGAGCTGTTTTTT.

CDR3 amino acids: CASSSPDRGPYVDGYTF. CDR3 nucleotide sequence: TGTGCCAGCAGCTCCCCGGACAGGGGGCCTTATGTGGATGGCTACACCTTC. The chain recombines TRBV6-2 or TRBV6-3 with TRBJ1-2, with TRBD1 identical over 11 bases. V lost 6 bases and J lost 6; bases outside the gene matches: 15. The V gene's germline CDR1 is MNHEY and CDR2 SVGEGT. This CDR3 has 17 residues.

The V gene is TRBV25-1, the J gene TRBJ2-2; 10 bases fit TRBD2. Germline trimming cut 3 bases from V and 3 bases from J; bases unmatched to any gene: 7. The germline gives CDR1 MGHDK, CDR2 SYGVNS. The CDR3 contains 17 residues. CDR3 loop: CASSEVLAGAYTGELFF. Written as DNA, the CDR3 is TGTGCCAGCAGTGAGGTGCTAGCGGGAGCCTACACCGGGGAGCTGTTTTTT. Full variable domain (outside the CDR3, taken from reference TRBV25-1 and TRBJ2-2): EADIYQTPRYLVIGTGKKITLECSQTMGHDKMYWYQQDPGMELHLIHYSYGVNSTEKGDLSSESTVSRIRTEHFPLTLESARPSHTSQYLCASSEVLAGAYTGELFFGEGSRLTVL.

The CDR3 nucleotides are TGTGCCAGCAGCTCAGTGGGGGCGGGCACCGGGGAGCTGTTTTTT. Amino acids: CASSSVGAGTGELFF. The gene calls are TRBV11-2 and TRBJ2-2; a weak D match, TRBD1 (6 bases). V shed 4 bases and J shed 4 bases, with 13 bases lying between them. The CDR3 contains 15 residues. Germline assignment: CDR1 SGHAT and CDR2 FQNNGV.